A selection of T cell receptor beta chains follows, all from one sample in a study of neurological immune-mediated disorders. MiXCR was run by TCRdb on the 5' RACE reads, yielding one entry per CDR3 protein. This repertoire shows 35,000 to 55,000 distinct CDR3 sequences, around 6% found once; its top ten account for about 0.57%. The source material was CD4+ T cells from blood. These receptors were obtained from a woman in her forties in good health. Each CDR3 is given with its conserved first and last residue. D genes are given only for firm matches. Size is stated for part of the rows, as once, few or many counts, or as a class when the clone is expanded.

>TRBD1|many|TRBV29-1|TRBJ2-1|17
CSVESPMPGQGNNEQFF
TGCAGCGTTGAAAGCCCAATGCCGGGACAGGGGAACAATGAGCAGTTCTTC
>TRBD2|many|TRBV20-1|TRBJ2-3|15
CSADPGTRLTDTQYF
TGCAGTGCCGACCCCGGGACTAGGCTCACAGATACGCAGTATTTT
>.|many|TRBV9|TRBJ2-3|12
CASSPHTDTQYF
TGTGCCAGCAGCCCCCACACAGATACGCAGTATTTT
>TRBD2|many|TRBV2|TRBJ2-1|16
CASSEGLAGIYNEQFF
TGTGCCAGCAGTGAAGGACTAGCGGGGATTTACAATGAGCAGTTCTTC
>.|many|TRBV5-1|TRBJ1-2|15
CASSLAGVEGYGYTF
TGCGCCAGCAGCTTGGCCGGAGTTGAAGGCTATGGCTACACCTTC
>.|many|TRBV6-5|TRBJ1-1|16
CASSWAPEQWNTEAFF
TGTGCCAGCAGTTGGGCCCCTGAACAGTGGAACACTGAAGCTTTCTTT
>.|many|TRBV20-1|TRBJ1-1|13
CSADISPETEAFF
TGCAGTGCCGATATCTCCCCCGAGACTGAAGCTTTCTTT
>.|many|TRBV7-9|TRBJ2-1|15
CASSLSLGSYNEQFF
TGTGCCAGCAGCTTATCCCTTGGGTCCTACAATGAGCAGTTCTTC
>TRBD2|many|TRBV20-1|TRBJ2-5|18
CSARDQVGTSGSHQTQYF
TGCAGTGCTAGAGATCAGGTGGGGACTAGCGGGAGCCACCAGACCCAGTACTTC
>TRBD2|many|TRBV7-2|TRBJ2-1|16
CASSSYSLAAINEQFF
TGTGCCAGCAGCTCTTACTCCCTAGCGGCTATCAATGAGCAGTTCTTC
>.|many|TRBV7-2|TRBJ2-3|15
CASRRQQGTADTQYF
TGTGCCAGCAGACGTCAACAGGGAACGGCAGATACGCAATATTTT
>.|.|TRBV20-1|TRBJ2-3|11
CKGGGSYEQYF
TGCAAAGGCGGTGGCTCCTACGAGCAGTATTTT
>.|many|TRBV5-1|TRBJ2-7|15
CASSLGQGLTYEQYF
TGCGCCAGCAGCTTGGGTCAGGGGTTAACCTACGAGCAGTACTTC
>.|many|TRBV21-1|TRBJ2-7|13
CASSGDRWYEQYF
TGTGCCAGCAGCGGGGACAGGTGGTACGAGCAGTACTTC
>TRBD2|many|TRBV7-2|TRBJ2-1|13
CASSPPGLAYAFF
TGTGCCAGCAGCCCACCGGGACTAGCCTATGCGTTCTTC
>.|many|TRBV5-5|TRBJ2-1|13
CASSLGPYNEQFF
TGTGCCAGCAGCTTGGGTCCTTACAATGAGCAGTTCTTC
>.|many|TRBV20-1|TRBJ2-7|13
CSAPPGGTYEQYF
TGCAGTGCCCCCCCTGGGGGGACCTACGAGCAGTACTTC
>.|many|TRBV20-1|TRBJ1-5|15
CTLRSFPYSNQPQHF
TGCACCCTCCGAAGCTTCCCATATAGCAATCAGCCCCAGCATTTT
>.|many|TRBV5-5|TRBJ1-2|13
CASSPSDSYGYTF
TGTGCCAGCAGCCCCTCCGACTCGTATGGCTACACCTTC
>TRBD1|many|TRBV29-1|TRBJ1-6|14
CSVEPTGRASPLHF
TGCAGCGTTGAACCGACAGGGCGAGCTTCACCCCTCCACTTT
>.|many|TRBV20-1|TRBJ1-5|15
CSAREPLGIYQPQHF
TGCAGTGCTAGAGAACCCTTGGGGATATATCAGCCCCAGCATTTT
>TRBD2|many|TRBV4-2|TRBJ2-6|19
CASSQGLAGGPRGANVLTF
TGTGCCAGCAGCCAGGGACTAGCGGGAGGGCCGAGAGGGGCCAACGTCCTGACTTTC
>.|many|TRBV7-2|TRBJ2-3|15
CASSLGYVDMDTQYF
TGTGCCAGCAGCTTAGGTTACGTCGACATGGATACGCAGTATTTT
>.|many|TRBV5-1|TRBJ2-7|16
CASSLAPGRGGYEQYF
TGCGCCAGCAGCTTGGCCCCCGGCCGGGGCGGCTACGAGCAGTACTTC
>TRBD1|.|TRBV5-5|TRBJ2-5|15
CASSSGTGVGETQYF
TGTGCCAGCAGCTCTGGGACAGGGGTCGGGGAGACCCAGTACTTC
>.|many|TRBV29-1|TRBJ2-3|12
CSGDESTDTQYF
TGCAGCGGGGACGAAAGCACAGATACGCAGTATTTT
>TRBD1|many|TRBV4-3|TRBJ1-4|17
CASSLSGTEATNEKLFF
TGCGCCAGCAGCTTATCCGGGACAGAGGCAACTAATGAAAAACTGTTTTTT
>TRBD2|many|TRBV29-1|TRBJ2-7|14
CSVSPAGSGYEQYF
TGCAGCGTTTCCCCAGCGGGGTCGGGCTACGAGCAGTACTTC
>.|many|TRBV10-3|TRBJ1-4|15
CAISESGSPNEKLFF
TGTGCCATCAGTGAGTCGGGGAGTCCCAATGAAAAACTGTTTTTT
>.|.|TRBV13|TRBJ2-1|11
CASSSTNEQFF
TGTGCCAGCAGCTCTACGAATGAGCAGTTCTTC
>.|many|TRBV5-5|TRBJ1-3|15
CASSFQDGPGNTIYF
TGTGCCAGCAGTTTCCAGGACGGCCCCGGAAACACCATATATTTT
>.|many|TRBV12-3/TRBV12-4|TRBJ2-4|17
CATRRTESLLAKNIQYF
TGTGCCACCAGGAGGACAGAAAGCCTTCTAGCCAAAAACATTCAGTACTTC
>.|many|TRBV6-2/TRBV6-3|TRBJ2-5|12
CASMSWGETQYF
TGTGCCAGCATGTCATGGGGAGAGACCCAGTACTTC
>.|many|TRBV5-6|TRBJ2-5|15
CASSLAPADQETQYF
TGTGCCAGCAGCTTGGCCCCCGCAGACCAAGAGACCCAGTACTTC
>.|many|TRBV20-1|TRBJ2-1|16
CSALDRGGTSYNEQFF
TGCAGTGCTCTCGACAGAGGCGGGACATCCTACAATGAGCAGTTCTTC
>TRBD1|many|TRBV6-6|TRBJ1-1|14
CASLTGTGGTEAFF
TGTGCCAGCCTAACCGGGACAGGGGGCACTGAAGCTTTCTTT
>TRBD1|many|TRBV5-6|TRBJ2-7|14
CASSHGQETYEQYF
TGTGCCAGCAGCCACGGACAGGAGACCTACGAGCAGTACTTC
>.|many|TRBV2|TRBJ2-4|14
CASTKGDRGYIQYF
TGTGCCAGCACCAAGGGTGATAGAGGGTACATTCAGTACTTC
>.|many|TRBV20-1|TRBJ2-2|13
CSARLLAAGELFF
TGCAGTGCTAGACTACTAGCTGCCGGGGAGCTGTTTTTT
>.|many|TRBV29-1|TRBJ1-1|13
CSVEAGGGTEAFF
TGCAGCGTTGAAGCCGGTGGCGGCACTGAAGCTTTCTTT
>TRBD1|many|TRBV5-1|TRBJ2-2|17
CASSVTGTGANTGELFF
TGCGCCAGCAGCGTGACAGGGACAGGAGCGAACACCGGGGAGCTGTTTTTT
>.|many|TRBV7-2|TRBJ2-5|14
CASSSGTSQETQYF
TGTGCCAGCAGCTCCGGGACATCCCAAGAGACCCAGTACTTC
>TRBD2|many|TRBV20-1|TRBJ2-5|15
CSATKGAGVGETQYF
TGCAGTGCAACTAAGGGCGCGGGAGTCGGCGAGACCCAGTACTTC
>.|few|TRBV5-4|TRBJ2-7|12
CASSLKWEREYF
TGTGCCAGCAGCTTGAAGTGGGAGAGGGAGTACTTC